This T cell receptor (beta chain) was obtained from a study of cytomegalovirus exposure and HLA in healthy donors. PCR amplification relied on 60 Vbeta primers (plus 13 Jbeta primers). Data came from immunoSEQ multiplex PCR; TCRdb stores just in-frame clones and leaves some out. The sample gives under 250,000 clones, 76% of which show up once; 0.63% is in the top ten. The CDR3 runs 16 residues. CDR1 and CDR2 (germline): KGHSH, LQKENI. Trimming shortened V by 3 bases and J by 1 base, and 13 bases separated the two germline ends. The chain recombines TRBV18 with TRBJ2-4, with D possibly being TRBD2 (6 bases). The sample consisted of PBMCs. This TCR was sampled from a man aged 18 to 35 in good health and CMV-seronegative. CDR3 sequence: CASSPFGGTAKNIQYF. DNA for the CDR3: TGTGCCAGCTCACCTTTCGGGGGTACCGCCAAAAACATTCAGTACTTC.